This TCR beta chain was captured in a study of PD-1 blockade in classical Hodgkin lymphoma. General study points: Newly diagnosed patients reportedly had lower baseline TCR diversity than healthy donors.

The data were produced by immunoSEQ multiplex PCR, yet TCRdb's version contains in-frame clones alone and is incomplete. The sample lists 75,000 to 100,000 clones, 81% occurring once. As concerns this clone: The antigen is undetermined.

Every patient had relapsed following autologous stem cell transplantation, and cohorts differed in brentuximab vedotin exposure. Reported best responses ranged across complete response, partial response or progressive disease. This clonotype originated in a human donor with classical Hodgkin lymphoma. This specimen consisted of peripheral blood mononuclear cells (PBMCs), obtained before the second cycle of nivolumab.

DNA for the CDR3: TGCGCCAGCAGTGAATCGAGTCGGGGCCAGGTGGATGGCTACACCTTC. Translated: CASSESSRGQVDGYTF. The V gene is TRBV10-2, the J gene TRBJ1-2, with a tentative D call TRBD1 (5 bases). The V gene lost 3 bases and the J gene lost 6 bases, with 20 bases spanning the gap. The length of the CDR3 is 16 residues. Germline V gives CDR1 WSHSY, CDR2 SAAADI.